This note documents a single T cell receptor beta chain sequence. The data derive from a study of blood T cells in healthy people across ages. Study details: About one barcoded TCR beta cDNA was captured per two T cells.

It was with a sample-barcoded 5' primer and a J-beta primer mix that a second PCR of about 6 to 12 cycles was run. A template-switch adaptor containing 12 random nucleotides labeled each cDNA molecule. TCRdb called the 5' RACE reads again in MiXCR, with one record for every CDR3 protein. The sample lists almost 1 million distinct CDR3 sequences; 45% to 60% were seen once. Extracted total RNA amounted to at least 5.5 micrograms for each sample. Germline lookup yields CDR1 GTSNPN and CDR2 SVGIG (reference sequence). The CDR3 sequence is 14 residues long. Sequencing was performed on blood. V gene TRBV30 combines with J gene TRBJ2-5; a possible D gene is TRBD1 (6 bases). The J call may be mistaken, given a closer DNA end match to TRBJ2-7. The TCR was taken from a woman aged 60-75 years in good health. The CDR3 sequence: CAWSRGTPDNEQYF. The CDR3 DNA follows: TGTGCCTGGAGTAGGGGGACCCCCGATAACGAGCAGTACTTC.